There are many counts of the clone carrying this TCR beta chain. What it binds is unknown. Before ophthalmopathy appeared, progressors gave blood at initial hyperthyroidism diagnosis. Amplification of TCR beta CDR3 regions was performed using RNA transcripts as template. TCR CDR3 underwent first-round RT-PCR with the HTBI primer set. TCRdb re-called the multiplex PCR reads with MiXCR, one entry per CDR3 protein. The repertoire includes some 250,000 distinct CDR3 sequences, roughly 15% of them detected once, and roughly 15% sits in the top ten. The data derive from a study of T cells in Graves' hyperthyroidism and ophthalmopathy. Study-wide points: The model's output predicted ophthalmopathy at a median of around 6.9 months prior to onset.

The receptor comes from a middle-aged woman with Graves' hyperthyroidism that later progressed to Graves' ophthalmopathy. The sample consisted of blood.

The CDR3 DNA sequence: TGTGCCAGTAGTATAGGAGGAAAGAACACTGAAGCTTTCTTT. Translation: CASSIGGKNTEAFF. The V call is TRBV19, the J call TRBJ1-1; D is unresolved. CDR1 is LNHDA, CDR2 SQIVND, per germline (reference sequence). The CDR3 contains 14 residues. Trimming took off 1 base at V and 1 base at J, with 7 bases between the two ends.